These 12 T cell receptor beta chains originate from one sample sequenced in a study of blood T cell repertoires in COVID-19. The table came from immunoSEQ multiplex PCR; TCRdb's copy has only in-frame clones and leaves some out. Of 230,000 or so clones in the sample, about 91% were seen once. The sequenced sample was PBMCs or T cells enriched from blood (not recorded which). The receptors were sampled from a woman aged 40 to 50 with acute COVID-19.

The CDR3 loop is CASSQDRGLGYGYTF. The CDR3 DNA reads TGCGCCAGCAGCCAAGACAGGGGGCTCGGCTATGGCTACACCTTC. The rearrangement uses TRBV4-3 and TRBJ1-2, with 8 bases fitting TRBD1. This CDR3 has 15 amino acids. CDR1 is LGHNA, CDR2 YSLEER, per germline. V shed 0 bases, J shed 4 bases, and the junction held 4 bases outside the gene matches.

The J gene is TRBJ2-3, the V gene TRBV5-1; the D gene is possibly TRBD2 (6 bases). The V gene's germline CDR1 is SGHRS and CDR2 YFSETQ. The CDR3 sequence is 16 residues long. The V end was cut by 4 bases, the J end by 2 bases, with 17 bases between. The CDR3 spells CASSPLGGRTTDTQYF. The CDR3 DNA sequence: TGCGCCAGCAGCCCTCTGGGGGGTAGAACCACAGATACGCAGTATTTT.

V gene TRBV7-2 combines with J gene TRBJ1-1, with a weak D call TRBD1 (5 bases). V was pared by 1 base and J by 10 bases, with 13 bases between. Germline loops: CDR1 SGHTA, CDR2 FQGNSA. This CDR3 has 13 residues. The chain's CDR3 is CASSLEMVGGAFF. The CDR3 DNA sequence: TGTGCCAGCAGCTTAGAAATGGTGGGGGGAGCTTTCTTT. Drawing the rest from reference TRBV7-2 and TRBJ1-1, the complete variable domain is GAGVSQSPSNKVTEKGKDVELRCDPISGHTALYWYRQSLGQGLEFLIYFQGNSAPDKSGLPSDRFSAERTGGSVSTLTIQRTQQEDSAVYLCASSLEMVGGAFFGQGTRLTVV.

This chain links TRBV11-2 with TRBJ1-5; D is unclear. Per germline, CDR1 SGHAT and CDR2 FQNNGV. Deletions cut 5 bases from V and 5 bases from J, with 16 bases between. The CDR3 is 15 residues long. CDR3 loop: CASSQGGEVYQPQHF. CDR3 coding DNA: TGTGCCAGCAGCCAAGGAGGAGAAGTCTATCAGCCCCAGCATTTT.

J is TRBJ1-1 and V is TRBV6-5; no clear D gene. From germline, CDR1 is MNHEY and CDR2 SVGAGI. The CDR3 contains 13 residues. V was shortened by 8 bases and J by 10 bases, with 20 bases between the two germline ends. In nucleotides, the CDR3 is TGTGCCAGCGGCCTTGAGCCTGACACGATAGCTTTCTTT. Amino acid sequence: CASGLEPDTIAFF.

The chain joins TRBV9 to TRBJ2-1; TRBD1 matches at 10 bases. CDR1 SGDLS and CDR2 YYNGEE come from the germline V gene. The CDR3 extends over 14 amino acids. The trim removed 5 bases at V and 6 bases at J, leaving 5 bases unmatched. This chain's CDR3 is CASRRGTGVNEQFF. The CDR3 DNA sequence: TGTGCCAGCAGGAGGGGGACAGGGGTCAATGAGCAGTTCTTC.

The chain is built from TRBV6-5 and TRBJ1-6; D not certain. The CDR3 sequence is 15 residues long. Germline lookup yields CDR1 MNHEY and CDR2 SVGAGI. Trimming stripped 7 bases from V and 0 bases from J, with 10 bases between. The CDR3 region has the DNA TGTGCCAGCACCCGGGATAGCTCCTATAATTCACCCCTCCACTTT. This sequence encodes CASTRDSSYNSPLHF.

The rearrangement links TRBV5-4 to TRBJ2-3, with TRBD1 identical over 8 bases. V gave up 3 bases and J gave up 5 bases; unmatched junction bases: 5. Germline V gene data show CDR1 as SGHNT and CDR2 as YYREEE (reference sequence). The CDR3 consists of 14 residues. For the CDR3, the DNA is TGTGCCAGCAGCTCTCAACAGGGGGGAGATACGCAGTATTTT. Its translation is CASSSQQGGDTQYF. The whole variable domain, filled in from reference TRBV5-4 and TRBJ2-3, reads ETGVTQSPTHLIKTRGQQVTLRCSSQSGHNTVSWYQQALGQGPQFIFQYYREEENGRGNFPPRFSGLQFPNYSSELNVNALELDDSALYLCASSSQQGGDTQYFGPGTRLTVL.

The chain joins TRBV24-1 to TRBJ2-3, with 10 positions matching TRBD1. The CDR3 consists of 13 residues. Losses at the gene ends were 7 bases for V and 4 bases for J; bases not matched to a gene: 1. The germline V gene has CDR1 KGHDR and CDR2 SFDVKD. The CDR3 loop reads CATRTGGADTQYF. Written as DNA, the CDR3 is TGTGCCACCAGGACAGGGGGCGCAGATACGCAGTATTTT.

The V and J genes are TRBV10-3 and TRBJ1-5; 8 nucleotides match TRBD1. The junction had 9 bases not matched to a gene; V was cut back by 2 bases and J by 0 bases. The CDR3 extends over 18 amino acids. CDR1 is ENHRY and CDR2 is SYGVKD in the germline V gene. The CDR3 bases are TGTGCCATCAGTGAGACTCGAGTGGACAGGGTTAGCAATCAGCCCCAGCATTTT. Its translation: CAISETRVDRVSNQPQHF.

The rearrangement links TRBV5-6 to TRBJ1-2, with 10 bases fitting TRBD1. The CDR3 is 14 residues long. The V segment lost 3 bases and the J segment 8 bases; nucleotides outside the gene matches: 7. The germline CDR1 and CDR2 sequences are SGHDT and YYEEEE. The CDR3, as DNA: TGTGCCAGCAGCTCCGGGACAGGGGCAACGGGCTACACCTTC. This sequence encodes CASSSGTGATGYTF.

The chain uses TRBV19 and TRBJ1-1; unclear D gene. The germline CDR1 and CDR2 sequences are LNHDA and SQIVND (reference sequence). Trimming took off 5 bases at V and 8 bases at J, with 12 bases between the two ends. The CDR3 has 12 residues. The CDR3, as DNA: TGTGCCAGTAGTTTCGATAAGCTCGAAGCTTTCTTT. Its protein is CASSFDKLEAFF.